The 31 T cell receptor beta chains reported below all come from one sample, sequenced in a study of blood T cell repertoires in COVID-19. Profiling relied on immunoSEQ multiplex PCR, and the TCRdb table lists in-frame clones only, not all of them. In the table there are roughly 300,000 clones, roughly 86% of which are singletons. The sample taken for sequencing was peripheral blood. These receptor sequences come from a woman in her forties or fifties with acute or convalescent COVID-19.

The V and J genes are TRBV7-3 and TRBJ1-6; 7 nucleotides match TRBD1. Trimming took 5 bases from V and 5 from J; bases not matched to a gene: 12. The CDR3 runs to 17 residues. Germline CDR1 is SGHTA and CDR2 is FQGTGA. CDR3 amino acids: CASSPTAMRGHNSPLHF. CDR3 DNA: TGTGCCAGCAGCCCCACCGCCATGAGGGGGCATAATTCACCCCTCCACTTT.

The chain couples TRBV24-1 to TRBJ2-1; D perhaps matches TRBD1 (5 bases). This CDR3 region has 15 residues. Trimming took 1 base from V and 5 from J, leaving 11 bases between them. Germline V gene data show CDR1 as KGHDR and CDR2 as SFDVKD. CDR3 sequence reads: CATSDFPGPHNEQFF. As DNA, the CDR3 is TGTGCCACCAGTGATTTTCCAGGGCCCCACAATGAGCAGTTCTTC.

The chain links TRBV20-1 to TRBJ2-7, with a possible D match to TRBD2 (7 bases). V lost 3 bases, J lost 2 bases, and 14 bases lay in between. This CDR3 contains 14 residues. The germline V gene has CDR1 DFQATT and CDR2 SNEGSKA (reference sequence). CDR3 protein: CSASRGGDTYEQYF. The DNA of the CDR3 is TGCAGTGCTAGTAGGGGGGGTGATACCTACGAGCAGTACTTC.

The CDR3 region is CASSLPPTSGLNTGELFF. The CDR3 DNA sequence: TGCGCCAGCAGCCTGCCTCCTACTAGCGGACTAAACACCGGGGAGCTGTTTTTT. The rearrangement links TRBV4-1 to TRBJ2-2; 8 bases are a match to TRBD2. V shed 4 bases, J shed 2 bases, and the junction held 12 bases outside the gene matches. Germline CDR1 is MGHRA and CDR2 is YSYEKL. The CDR3 runs 18 residues.

The gene calls are TRBV7-6 and TRBJ1-3; D possibly corresponds to TRBD1 (5 bases). There are 16 residues in the CDR3. The V gene lost 2 bases and the J gene lost 0 bases, with 11 bases spanning the gap. Germline V gene data show CDR1 as SGHVS and CDR2 as FNYEAQ. This CDR3 reads CASSLKRGRSGNTIYF. CDR3 sequence (DNA): TGTGCCAGCAGCTTAAAAAGGGGTCGCTCTGGAAACACCATATATTTT.

The chain recombines TRBV19 with TRBJ1-3; the D is unclear. V was trimmed by 11 bases and J by 3 bases, leaving 8 bases between them. Per germline, CDR1 LNHDA and CDR2 SQIVND (reference sequence). The CDR3 is 11 residues long. DNA for the CDR3: TGTGCCGGGAGCGGTGGAAACACCATATATTTT. This encodes CAGSGGNTIYF.

The V gene is TRBV5-4, the J gene TRBJ2-3, with TRBD1 as a possible D gene (5 bases). The germline V gene encodes CDR1 SGHNT and CDR2 YYREEE (reference sequence). The germline V and J ends were trimmed by 3 bases and 3 bases, with 11 bases remaining between them. This CDR3 is 14 amino acids long. CDR3 DNA sequence: TGTGCCAGCAGCTCCACCTCAGGGACAGATACGCAGTATTTT. Protein sequence: CASSSTSGTDTQYF. The full variable domain, completed using reference TRBV5-4 and TRBJ2-3, is ETGVTQSPTHLIKTRGQQVTLRCSSQSGHNTVSWYQQALGQGPQFIFQYYREEENGRGNFPPRFSGLQFPNYSSELNVNALELDDSALYLCASSSTSGTDTQYFGPGTRLTVL.

Details on this clone: The junction and the germline gene differ at one end; a read error may be behind it. The chain joins TRBV6-2 or TRBV6-3 to TRBJ2-7; 9 nucleotides align to TRBD1. CDR1 and CDR2 from the germline V gene are MNHEY and SVGEGT. This CDR3 has 15 residues. CDR3 protein: CASNYRGLRNYEQYF. The DNA for the CDR3 is TGTGCCAGCAATTACAGGGGGCTTAGGAACTACGAGCAGTACTTC.

The genes are TRBV7-2 and TRBJ2-3; possible D gene TRBD2, 5 bases. CDR3 length: 14 amino acids. Trimming stripped 5 bases from V and 2 bases from J, with 11 bases between. Germline V gives CDR1 SGHTA, CDR2 FQGNSA. Here the CDR3 reads CASSTQRNTDTQYF. CDR3 sequence (DNA): TGTGCCAGCAGCACCCAGCGGAACACAGATACGCAGTATTTT.

The chain uses TRBV27 and TRBJ2-5; 7 nucleotides match TRBD2. The CDR3 extends over 14 amino acids. Germline CDR1 is MNHEY and CDR2 is SMNVEV (reference sequence). The junction had 8 bases not matched to a gene; V was cut back by 5 bases and J by 5 bases. CDR3 bases: TGTGCCAGCAGTCCTCGGACTAGTACGGAGACCCAGTACTTC. This encodes CASSPRTSTETQYF.

The rearrangement uses TRBV5-4 and TRBJ2-1, with 10 bases aligning to TRBD2. Germline lookup yields CDR1 SGHNT and CDR2 YYREEE (reference sequence). CDR3 length equals 14 residues. The V gene end was trimmed by 5 bases and the J gene end by 8 bases; junction bases not matched to a gene: 7. This CDR3 is CASRWSGRAHEQFF. DNA of the CDR3: TGTGCCAGCAGATGGAGCGGGAGGGCCCATGAGCAGTTCTTC. Full variable domain (rest looked up from reference TRBV5-4 and TRBJ2-1): ETGVTQSPTHLIKTRGQQVTLRCSSQSGHNTVSWYQQALGQGPQFIFQYYREEENGRGNFPPRFSGLQFPNYSSELNVNALELDDSALYLCASRWSGRAHEQFFGPGTRLTVL.

The chain's CDR3 is CATSSIDSNPAPLHF. The CDR3 coding sequence is TGTGCCACCAGTTCAATCGACAGCAATCCGGCACCCCTCCACTTT. This chain joins TRBV24-1 and TRBJ1-6, with D perhaps TRBD1 (5 bases). This CDR3 has 15 residues. Looked up from germline, CDR1 is KGHDR and CDR2 is SFDVKD. Trimming took 6 bases from V and 11 from J, leaving 19 bases between them.

The chain combines TRBV7-9 with TRBJ2-7, with D possibly matching TRBD2 (6 bases). The CDR3 consists of 14 residues. Trimming removed 0 bases at V and 2 bases at J, with 8 bases between. Germline-derived CDR1 and CDR2 are SEHNR and FQNEAQ (reference sequence). The CDR3 bases are TGTGCCAGCAGCTTAGCACGGGAGACCTACGAGCAGTACTTC. Translated: CASSLARETYEQYF.

The rearrangement links TRBV2 to TRBJ1-1; D may be TRBD1 (6 bases). Germline V lookup: CDR1 SNHLY, CDR2 FYNNEI. The CDR3 totals 14 residues. The V end was cut by 6 bases, the J end by 4 bases, with 15 bases between. The CDR3 spells CASRRQAGGTEAFF. The CDR3 DNA reads TGTGCCAGCAGGCGACAGGCGGGCGGCACTGAAGCTTTCTTT.

Notes on this clone: The sample contains more than one DNA sequence encoding this CDR3. The genes are TRBV10-3 and TRBJ2-5; D might be TRBD1 (5 bases). Germline V gene data show CDR1 as ENHRY and CDR2 as SYGVKD. V gave up 4 bases and J gave up 0 bases, with 12 bases separating them. The CDR3 extends over 15 amino acids. The CDR3 loop reads CAISGTSSYQETQYF. The CDR3 DNA follows: TGTGCCATCAGTGGGACATCCTCATACCAAGAGACCCAGTACTTC.

This chain links TRBV20-1 with TRBJ1-1, with no clear D. Germline CDR1 is DFQATT and CDR2 is SNEGSKA (reference sequence). The V gene lost 3 bases and the J gene lost 0 bases, with 11 bases spanning the gap. This CDR3 contains 14 residues. The CDR3 DNA sequence: TGCAGTGCTAGTTTCGGCGGTATGAACACTGAAGCTTTCTTT. Amino acid sequence: CSASFGGMNTEAFF.

This chain links TRBV27 with TRBJ1-1, with 7 positions matching TRBD1. The V gene end was trimmed by 3 bases and the J gene end by 7 bases; junction bases not matched to a gene: 5. CDR3 size: 13 residues. Germline values: CDR1 MNHEY, CDR2 SMNVEV (reference sequence). This chain's CDR3 is CASSFLTGNEAFF. The CDR3 nucleotides are TGTGCCAGCAGTTTCCTGACAGGGAATGAAGCTTTCTTT.

This chain links TRBV4-1 with TRBJ1-2; D ambiguous. Germline values: CDR1 MGHRA, CDR2 YSYEKL. The CDR3 contains 16 residues. Trimming took off 0 bases at V and 4 bases at J, with 15 bases between the two ends. The CDR3 nucleotides read TGCGCCAGCAGCCAAGATACGGCAGGTTCTTTCTATGGCTACACCTTC. Encoded protein: CASSQDTAGSFYGYTF.

This clone was observed a handful of times. The CDR3 sequence: CAWSYASYEQYF. CDR3 nucleotide sequence: TGTGCCTGGAGCTATGCCTCCTACGAGCAGTACTTC. The chain employs TRBV30 and TRBJ2-7; D is unclear. Between the trimmed V and J ends, which lost 3 bases and 0 bases, there was a span of 6 bases. Germline values: CDR1 GTSNPN, CDR2 SVGIG (reference sequence). This CDR3 has 12 residues. Complete variable domain (other parts from reference TRBV30 and TRBJ2-7): SQTIHQWPATLVQPVGSPLSLECTVEGTSNPNLYWYRQAAGRGLQLLFYSVGIGQISSEVPQNLSASRPQDRQFILSSKKLLLSDSGFYLCAWSYASYEQYFGPGTRLTVT.

This clone was recorded only once. The chain has TRBV7-9 and TRBJ1-3; no clear D gene. The CDR3 totals 13 residues. Germline CDR1 SEHNR, CDR2 FQNEAQ (reference sequence). V gave up 2 bases and J gave up 3 bases, with 5 bases separating them. The CDR3 is CASSLSVGNTIYF. In DNA, the CDR3 is TGTGCCAGCAGCTTATCTGTTGGAAACACCATATATTTT.

This chain connects TRBV9 to TRBJ2-5, with D unresolved. The germline CDR1 and CDR2 sequences are SGDLS and YYNGEE. V lost 3 bases and J lost 4, with 7 bases in between. The CDR3 length is 12 residues. The CDR3 nucleotides are TGTGCCAGCAGCGGGAGTAGAGAGACCCAGTACTTC. Its translation is CASSGSRETQYF. The variable domain in full, with the rest retrieved from reference TRBV9 and TRBJ2-5, is DSGVTQTPKHLITATGQRVTLRCSPRSGDLSVYWYQQSLDQGLQFLIQYYNGEERAKGNILERFSAQQFPDLHSELNLSSLELGDSALYFCASSGSRETQYFGPGTRLLVL.

The chain has TRBV24-1 and TRBJ1-3; tentatively, D is TRBD1 (6 bases). CDR3 length: 15 amino acids. V lost 2 bases, J lost 2 bases, and 9 bases lay in between. Germline assignment: CDR1 KGHDR and CDR2 SFDVKD. CDR3 DNA sequence: TGTGCCACCAGTGATTCCAGGGGCCCTGGAAACACCATATATTTT. This encodes CATSDSRGPGNTIYF.

Only one count was recorded for this clone. V gene TRBV28 combines with J gene TRBJ2-3; D gene ambiguous. V dropped 7 bases and J dropped 0 bases, with 11 bases sitting between them. This CDR3 comprises 14 residues. Looked up from germline, CDR1 is MDHEN and CDR2 is SYDVKM. Written as DNA, the CDR3 is TGTGCCAGCACAGAGGTCCGGAGCACAGATACGCAGTATTTT. This encodes CASTEVRSTDTQYF. Based on the CDR3 plus reference TRBV28 and TRBJ2-3, the full variable domain is DVKVTQSSRYLVKRTGEKVFLECVQDMDHENMFWYRQDPGLGLRLIYFSYDVKMKEKGDIPEGYSVSREKKERFSLILESASTNQTSMYLCASTEVRSTDTQYFGPGTRLTVL.

The gene calls are TRBV6-5 and TRBJ1-1; D remains ambiguous. V gave up 0 bases and J gave up 4 bases, with 15 bases separating them. In germline, CDR1 is MNHEY, CDR2 SVGAGI. CDR3 length equals 16 residues. The CDR3 region has the DNA TGTGCCAGCAGTTACTCGAAAGGCCAGGCGAGCACTGAAGCTTTCTTT. Its translation: CASSYSKGQASTEAFF.

The chain combines TRBV19 with TRBJ2-4; 9 nucleotides align to TRBD1. V lost 3 bases to trimming and J lost 5 bases; unmatched junction nucleotides: 2. The germline V gene has CDR1 LNHDA and CDR2 SQIVND (reference sequence). This CDR3 is 14 amino acids long. The CDR3 DNA sequence: TGTGCCAGTAGTATGGGACAGGGAGAAAACATTCAGTACTTC. Its translation: CASSMGQGENIQYF.

This rearrangement joins TRBV4-3 to TRBJ2-7; D possibly corresponds to TRBD1 (6 bases). V lost 1 base and J 5 bases, leaving 18 bases between the germline ends. CDR3 length: 16 residues. The V gene's germline CDR1 is LGHNA and CDR2 YSLEER. The CDR3 region has the DNA TGCGCCAGCAGCCAAGGAGTCCCAGGGGCTGTAGACGAGCAGTACTTC. It translates to CASSQGVPGAVDEQYF.

CDR3 bases: TGTGCCAGCAGTCCACTCGGCCTAGCGGGAGCGGGAGATACGCAGTATTTT. Translating it yields CASSPLGLAGAGDTQYF. The J gene is TRBJ2-3, the V gene TRBV28, with TRBD2 identical over 10 bases. Trimming removed 5 bases from V and 5 bases from J; junction bases left unmatched: 13. This CDR3 has 17 amino acids. CDR1 is MDHEN and CDR2 is SYDVKM in the germline V gene.

This clone has a single count. The J gene is TRBJ1-1, the V gene TRBV2; no reliable D call. The V gene's germline CDR1 is SNHLY and CDR2 FYNNEI. The length of the CDR3 is 11 residues. The V and J ends lost 10 bases and 7 bases respectively, with 13 bases between them. This CDR3 reads CAIQPGIEAFF. The CDR3 bases are TGTGCCATCCAGCCGGGGATTGAAGCTTTCTTT.

The chain combines TRBV29-1 with TRBJ2-2; D gene ambiguous. V was clipped by 2 bases and J by 0 bases, with 13 bases between them. This CDR3 is 16 amino acids long. The germline V gene has CDR1 SQVTM and CDR2 ANQGSEA. The DNA of the CDR3 is TGCAGCGTTGAATGGTACGGCAGCGCGAACACCGGGGAGCTGTTTTTT. The encoded protein is CSVEWYGSANTGELFF.

This chain uses TRBV18 with TRBJ2-2, with D uncertain. V was shortened by 3 bases and J by 1 base, with 15 bases between the two germline ends. CDR1 KGHSH and CDR2 LQKENI come from the germline V gene. The CDR3 covers 17 residues. Here the CDR3 reads CASSPIRHSGNTGELFF. CDR3 sequence (DNA): TGTGCCAGCTCACCGATTAGACATTCTGGGAACACCGGGGAGCTGTTTTTT.

This chain connects TRBV15 to TRBJ2-1; weak D call: TRBD2 (5 bases). This CDR3 has 16 amino acids. V was trimmed by 8 bases and J by 0 bases, leaving 17 bases between them. Germline V gene data show CDR1 as LNHNV and CDR2 as YYDKDF (reference sequence). DNA of the CDR3: TGTGCCACCCGTCGCGGGCCGGGAAGCTCCTACAATGAGCAGTTCTTC. Translating gives CATRRGPGSSYNEQFF.